These T cell receptor beta chains were read from a single sample in a study of T cells of healthy individuals. Using its own MiXCR run on the 5' RACE reads, TCRdb lists one record per CDR3 protein. The sample holds about 96,000 distinct CDR3 sequences; 17% are singletons and the top ten take under 7.5%. The origin of the receptors is a human donor in good health. CDR3s include the opening cysteine and the closing phenylalanine or tryptophan. A D gene is named only where the DNA matches it firmly. Clone size, where shown, is once, few, many, or a class for clones that have expanded.

d_call,j_call,clone_size,v_call,cdr3_aa,cdr3_nt
-,TRBJ2-1,few,TRBV6-2/TRBV6-3,CASSRGREQFF,TGTGCCAGCAGTCGAGGAAGGGAGCAGTTCTTC
TRBD2,TRBJ2-3,many,TRBV20-1,CSARRLAGGSTDTQYF,TGCAGTGCTAGAAGACTAGCGGGAGGTTCCACGGATACGCAGTATTTT
-,TRBJ1-4,many,TRBV5-1,CASSFLRGNEKLFF,TGCGCCAGCAGCTTTCTTAGAGGAAATGAAAAACTGTTTTTT
-,TRBJ2-5,few,TRBV2,CASSERVPRYQETQYF,TGTGCCAGCAGTGAACGTGTCCCTAGATACCAAGAGACCCAGTACTTC
-,TRBJ2-6,few,TRBV6-5,CASSVLSTWRGSSGANVLTF,TGTGCCAGCAGTGTCCTTTCGACTTGGCGAGGGAGCTCTGGGGCCAACGTCCTGACTTTC
-,TRBJ1-2,few,TRBV6-5,CASSYSELREAGYTF,TGTGCCAGCAGTTACTCTGAACTCAGAGAGGCTGGCTACACCTTC
TRBD2,TRBJ2-1,few,TRBV4-1,CASSQALRLAGGRALTFF,TGCGCCAGCAGCCAAGCTCTTAGACTAGCGGGGGGCCGCGCCCTCACGTTCTTC
TRBD1,TRBJ1-1,-,TRBV5-1,CASSSGGQGAEAFF,TGCGCCAGCAGCTCGGGAGGACAGGGGGCTGAAGCTTTCTTT
-,TRBJ1-2,many,TRBV20-1,CSASWVQGFTF,TGCAGTGCTAGTTGGGTACAGGGATTCACCTTC
-,TRBJ1-5,many,TRBV7-2,CASSRYDSLAQPQHF,TGTGCCAGCAGCCGATACGACAGTCTGGCTCAGCCCCAGCATTTT
-,TRBJ2-2,-,TRBV6-2/TRBV6-3,CASSPGPYTGELFF,TGTGCCAGCAGTCCAGGACCGTACACCGGGGAGCTGTTTTTT
TRBD1,TRBJ2-7,many,TRBV27,CASGWDRGDEQYF,TGTGCCAGCGGATGGGACAGGGGAGACGAGCAGTACTTC
-,TRBJ1-2,many,TRBV29-1,CSESEGSGGYTF,TGCAGCGAGTCGGAAGGCTCTGGGGGCTACACCTTC
-,TRBJ1-1,-,TRBV5-5,CASSLVLFNTEAFF,TGTGCCAGCAGCTTGGTTCTTTTTAACACTGAAGCTTTCTTT
TRBD1,TRBJ2-2,many,TRBV7-3,CASSHRDSPTGELFF,TGTGCCAGCAGCCACCGGGACAGTCCCACCGGGGAGCTGTTTTTT
-,TRBJ1-2,few,TRBV6-5,CASGRNRDGYTF,TGTGCCAGCGGGAGAAACAGGGATGGCTACACCTTC
-,TRBJ2-3,-,TRBV24-1,CATSDGTPTSTDTQYF,TGTGCCACCAGTGATGGGACACCCACCAGCACAGATACGCAGTATTTT
-,TRBJ2-5,many,TRBV25-1,CASKGVGGYQETQYF,TGTGCCAGCAAGGGGGTTGGCGGCTACCAAGAGACCCAGTACTTC
-,TRBJ2-7,-,TRBV4-3,CASSQDRREDYEQYF,TGCGCCAGCAGCCAAGATAGGAGAGAGGACTACGAGCAGTACTTC
-,TRBJ2-1,-,TRBV5-1,CASSLGGGYEQFF,TGCGCCAGCAGCTTGGGGGGGGGCTATGAGCAGTTCTTC